Listed below are T cell receptor beta chains from one sample, sequenced in a study of blood T cell repertoires in COVID-19. Data came from immunoSEQ multiplex PCR; TCRdb stores just in-frame clones and leaves some out. The data contain some 200,000 clones, about nine tenths of them seen just once; the ten biggest clones take up over 4.5%. Sequencing used peripheral blood. The receptor source for this set is a man older than 75 with acute or convalescent COVID-19. Both conserved end residues are part of each CDR3. D genes are given only for firm matches. A row's size may be missing; if present it is once, few, many or a size class.

NA	TRBV5-8	TRBJ2-1	NA	TGTGCCAGCAGCACCACTAGCAACAATGAGCAGTTCTTC	CASSTTSNNEQFF
NA	TRBV18	TRBJ1-1	NA	TGTGCCAGCTCACCAAGGGTAGCCGGGGTTTCCACTGAAGCTTTCTTT	CASSPRVAGVSTEAFF
once	TRBV19	TRBJ2-1	TRBD1	TGTGCCAGTAGTATCGATTCTTGGGACAGCTCCTACAATGAGCAGTTCTTC	CASSIDSWDSSYNEQFF
once	TRBV4-2	TRBJ2-3	NA	TGTGCCAGCAGCCAAGTAGGGGCCCCCACAGATACGCAGTATTTT	CASSQVGAPTDTQYF
NA	TRBV18	TRBJ1-1	NA	TGTGCCAGCTCACCCCAACGCGGGGCTCAAGCTTTCTTT	CASSPQRGAQAFF
NA	TRBV11-1	TRBJ1-2	NA	TGTGCCAGCAGCTTAATAGTCAACTATGGCTACACCTTC	CASSLIVNYGYTF
NA	TRBV3-1/TRBV3-2	TRBJ2-3	NA	TGTGCCAGCAGCCAAGATCCCCGGGTGAGAGATACGCAGTATTTT	CASSQDPRVRDTQYF
NA	TRBV3-1/TRBV3-2	TRBJ2-1	TRBD1	TGTGCCAGCAGCCCGGACTGGGGGACAGGGGGTCGCAATGAGCAGTTCTTC	CASSPDWGTGGRNEQFF
NA	TRBV11-2	TRBJ1-1	NA	TGTGCCAGCAGCTCCCGGGGGGGATGGGACACTGAAGCTTTCTTT	CASSSRGGWDTEAFF
NA	TRBV19	TRBJ1-1	TRBD1	TGTGCCAGTATCATAGCGAGGGGGCTCGGCACTGAAGCTTTCTTT	CASIIARGLGTEAFF
NA	TRBV5-1	TRBJ1-2	TRBD1	TGCGCCAGCACGATTACAGGGGGCGCCTATGGCTACACCTTC	CASTITGGAYGYTF
NA	TRBV5-6	TRBJ2-3	TRBD2	TGTGCCAGCAGCTTGCGGACTAGCGGCACAGATACGCAGTATTTT	CASSLRTSGTDTQYF
NA	TRBV18	TRBJ2-3	NA	TGTGCCAGCTCCCCTAGTATAAGCACAGATACGCAGTATTTT	CASSPSISTDTQYF
NA	TRBV7-9	TRBJ2-1	NA	TGTGCCAGCAGCCAAGGAGGGGACTCCTACAATGAGCAGTTCTTC	CASSQGGDSYNEQFF